The T cell receptor (beta chain) under discussion was sequenced for a study of CD8+ T cells in alopecia areata. RNA extraction was followed by reverse transcription into cDNA, which acted as the sequencing template. Some clones are missing from TCRdb's copy, which holds only in-frame ones; the method was immunoSEQ multiplex PCR. The sample carries some 180,000 clones, roughly 60% recorded once. The CDR3 loop spans 16 amino acids. Trimming cost V 4 bases and J 1 base, with 16 bases left between them. Germline-derived CDR1 and CDR2 are MNHNS and SASEGT. This specimen was CD4+ T cells sorted from blood, taken at week 0. The clonotype comes from a human donor with alopecia areata. The J gene is TRBJ1-1, the V gene TRBV6-1, with D unresolved. This chain's CDR3 is CASSVPLVRANTEAFF. In DNA form, the CDR3 reads TGTGCCAGCAGTGTCCCACTTGTGAGGGCGAACACTGAAGCTTTCTTT.